What follows describes a single T cell receptor beta chain. This sample stems from a study of shared clonotypes between healthy human individuals. J gave up 3 bases and V 7 bases, and 6 bases lay outside the gene matches. The CDR3 is 14 residues long. Germline CDR1 ENHRY, CDR2 SYGVKD. Measured with immunoSEQ multiplex PCR; TCRdb has only the in-frame clones, and not every one. The table records fewer than 800,000 clones, roughly 94% of them present only once. As defined, naive CD8 cells were CD45RO-negative and positively selected for CCR7, with terminally differentiated effector memory CD45RA+ cells excluded. Each of the donors was a healthy adult who was HIV-negative and had not had a recent acute infection or vaccination.

The chain employs TRBV10-3 and TRBJ2-1; 7 bases agree with TRBD1. The sample consisted of naive CD8+ T cells sorted from blood. The sequence derives from a man aged 30-40 years in good health. The CDR3 reads CAIKAGTDYNEQFF. CDR3 bases: TGTGCCATCAAAGCCGGGACAGACTACAATGAGCAGTTCTTC.